This T cell receptor (beta chain) is from a study of T cell responses to AZD1222 COVID-19 vaccine. V was clipped by 2 bases and J by 0 bases, with 8 bases between them. CDR1 is MNHNS and CDR2 is SASEGT in the germline V gene. CDR3 length: 15 residues. Study-wide points: Sampling that yielded the repertoires occurred only after the peak T cell response.

Generated by immunoSEQ multiplex PCR, the TCRdb table keeps only in-frame clones and is missing some. This table holds over 85,000 clones, about 92% found once. Pooled together were second doses at about 4 or about 12 weeks. About this clone itself: The target antigen is unknown.

J is TRBJ2-4 and V is TRBV6-1; D tentatively fits TRBD1 or TRBD2 (5 bases each). The receptor comes from an adult who received the AZD1222 COVID-19 vaccine. The material sequenced was peripheral blood, taken 28 days after the second AZD1222 dose. This CDR3 is CASSEPGLAKNIQYF. CDR3 nucleotide sequence: TGTGCCAGCAGTGAACCGGGGCTAGCCAAAAACATTCAGTACTTC.